The 20 T cell receptor beta chains reported below all come from one sample, sequenced in a study of cytomegalovirus exposure and HLA in healthy donors. With 60 Vbeta and 13 Jbeta primers, the PCR was carried out. Here immunoSEQ multiplex PCR was the method, and the copy in TCRdb shows in-frame clones only, minus some. The sample includes some 120,000 clones, approximately 73% of them seen just once. The specimen sequenced was PBMCs. The receptors originated from a man in his 60s in good health and CMV-seropositive.

This chain links TRBV19 with TRBJ2-3; the match to TRBD2 covers 8 bases. Unmatched junction bases numbered 8, after V lost 11 bases and J lost 1 base. The CDR3 covers 14 residues. Germline CDR1 and CDR2: LNHDA and SQIVND (reference sequence). CDR3 loop: CACMRRGGTDTQYF. In nucleotides, the CDR3 is TGTGCCTGCATGCGGCGGGGGGGCACAGATACGCAGTATTTT.

J is TRBJ2-1 and V is TRBV7-2, with TRBD2 identical over 13 bases. The CDR3 runs to 15 residues. Trimming removed 4 bases from V and 4 bases from J; junction bases left unmatched: 1. From germline, CDR1 is SGHTA and CDR2 FQGNSA. DNA for the CDR3: TGTGCCAGCAGCTCACTAGCGGGGGGGTACAATGAGCAGTTCTTC. It is translated as CASSSLAGGYNEQFF.

This clone was picked up a small number of times. The chain recombines TRBV27 with TRBJ2-5; D ambiguous. In germline, CDR1 is MNHEY, CDR2 SMNVEV (reference sequence). V lost 4 bases to trimming and J lost 2 bases, with 14 bases between them. This CDR3 has 15 amino acids. CDR3 coding DNA: TGTGCCAGCAGTTCCTACCGGGTTAGACAAGAGACCCAGTACTTC. As protein: CASSSYRVRQETQYF.

The rearrangement links TRBV9 to TRBJ1-1, with D hard to call. From germline, CDR1 is SGDLS and CDR2 YYNGEE. This CDR3 is 15 amino acids long. Trimming shortened V by 3 bases and J by 2 bases, and 14 bases separated the two germline ends. CDR3 in DNA: TGTGCCAGCAGCGCCCAAGCACAGATTAACACTGAAGCTTTCTTT. The encoded protein is CASSAQAQINTEAFF.

The CDR3 DNA follows: TGCGCCAGCAGCTTCCCCGGGACAGCGAAACCAGATACGCAGTATTTT. Its protein product is CASSFPGTAKPDTQYF. V is TRBV5-1 and J is TRBJ2-3; 7 nucleotides match TRBD1. In germline, CDR1 is SGHRS, CDR2 YFSETQ. Germline trimming cut 2 bases from V and 4 bases from J; bases unmatched to any gene: 10. The CDR3 has 16 residues.

J is TRBJ2-4 and V is TRBV10-1; TRBD1 matches 9 bases. The length of the CDR3 is 14 residues. J lost 6 bases, V lost 0 bases, and 0 bases had no gene match. CDR1 WNHNN and CDR2 SYGVQD come from the germline V gene (reference sequence). CDR3 nucleotide sequence: TGCGCCAGCAGTGAGTCGGGACAGGGAAACATTCAGTACTTC. As protein: CASSESGQGNIQYF.

The gene calls are TRBV30 and TRBJ2-2; TRBD1 is a possible D gene (5 bases). The ends were cut back, 0 bases at V and 3 bases at J, with 14 bases in the middle. The germline gives CDR1 GTSNPN, CDR2 SVGIG (reference sequence). The CDR3 is made up of 16 amino acids. CDR3 nucleotide sequence: TGTGCCTGGAGTGTATCCCGAGACAGTCACACCGGGGAGCTGTTTTTT. This gives the protein CAWSVSRDSHTGELFF.

V and J are TRBV11-3 and TRBJ2-2, with D maybe TRBD1 (6 bases). The CDR3 consists of 15 residues. Deletions cut 5 bases from V and 7 bases from J, with 17 bases between. Germline V gives CDR1 SGHNT, CDR2 YENEEA. CDR3 protein: CASSTHAGVNGELFF. CDR3 DNA sequence: TGTGCCAGCAGCACCCACGCAGGGGTGAACGGGGAGCTGTTTTTT.

The chain employs TRBV16 and TRBJ1-6; D unclear. The length of the CDR3 is 14 residues. Germline CDR1 KGHSY, CDR2 FQNENV. The V end lost 1 base, the J end lost 10 bases, and 11 bases lay between the germline ends. The CDR3 coding sequence is TGTGCCAGCAGCCAATTTTCCACATCCTCACCCCTCCACTTT. It specifies CASSQFSTSSPLHF.

V and J are TRBV5-5 and TRBJ2-5; D may be TRBD1 (5 bases). Germline V lookup: CDR1 SGHKS, CDR2 YYEKEE (reference sequence). The V end lost 1 base, the J end lost 5 bases, and 9 bases lay between the germline ends. The CDR3 has 13 amino acids. CDR3 loop: CASSLYRIETQYF. CDR3 bases: TGTGCCAGCAGCTTGTACAGGATTGAGACCCAGTACTTC.

The rearrangement uses TRBV5-7 and TRBJ1-5; D not resolved. TRBV5-7 qualifies as an ORF whose function is uncertain. V was trimmed by 7 bases and J by 4 bases, leaving 18 bases between them. The CDR3 is 15 amino acids. The CDR3 bases are TGTGCCAGCGGCCTGGCCGGGATATCTAATCAGCCCCAGCATTTT. It yields the protein CASGLAGISNQPQHF.

CDR3 sequence: CASSRLGGEQETQYF. CDR3 coding DNA: TGTGCCAGCAGCCGGTTGGGGGGGGAACAAGAGACCCAGTACTTC. V is TRBV2 and J is TRBJ2-5, with 7 bases that match TRBD2. There are 15 residues in the CDR3. The germline V gene has CDR1 SNHLY and CDR2 FYNNEI. The V gene end was trimmed by 6 bases and the J gene end by 2 bases; junction bases not matched to a gene: 9.

The rearrangement uses TRBV28 and TRBJ2-3, with 10 bases that match TRBD1. The V gene's germline CDR1 is MDHEN and CDR2 SYDVKM. Trimming removed 4 bases from V and 5 bases from J; junction bases left unmatched: 12. This CDR3 spans 17 amino acids. The CDR3 DNA reads TGTGCCAGCAGTTCTCAGATAGGACAGGGGGGAGGAGATACGCAGTATTTT. Its protein is CASSSQIGQGGGDTQYF.

This rearrangement joins TRBV19 to TRBJ1-5; 12 nucleotides match TRBD1. V trimming: 3 bases; J trimming: 6 bases; junction bases outside the gene matches: 6. The CDR3 consists of 16 residues. The germline gives CDR1 LNHDA, CDR2 SQIVND (reference sequence). Here the CDR3 DNA reads TGTGCCAGTAGTATTCACCGGGACAGGGGGCCTCAGCCCCAGCATTTT. This translates into CASSIHRDRGPQPQHF.

The chain is built from TRBV19 and TRBJ1-1; TRBD1 might be the D (6 bases). Per the germline V gene, CDR1 is LNHDA and CDR2 is SQIVND (reference sequence). The CDR3 consists of 13 residues. Trimming stripped 5 bases from V and 9 bases from J, with 16 bases between. The DNA for the CDR3 is TGTGCCAGTAGTCTTACAGGGACCGCCCAAGCTTTCTTT. Translation: CASSLTGTAQAFF.

The J gene is TRBJ2-1, the V gene TRBV6-4, with 8 nucleotides matching TRBD1. This CDR3 is built from 14 residues. Germline V CDR1 and CDR2: MRHNA, SNTAGT. The ends lost 5 bases at V and 7 bases at J; junction bases unmatched: 7. CDR3 DNA sequence: TGTGCCAGCAGTTCCCAGGGGGCCCTGAATGAGCAGTTCTTC. Protein product: CASSSQGALNEQFF.

The chain employs TRBV28 and TRBJ1-4; the D gene is possibly TRBD1 (5 bases). The CDR3 runs 15 residues. Between the trimmed V and J ends, which lost 8 bases and 3 bases, there was a span of 16 bases. Germline V gives CDR1 MDHEN, CDR2 SYDVKM. The CDR3, as DNA: TGTGCCAGCGGAAGGCTCGGGGGGGCTAATGAAAAACTGTTTTTT. It encodes CASGRLGGANEKLFF.

This clone came up a few times. The V and J genes are TRBV23-1 and TRBJ1-4; 9 nucleotides match TRBD1. TRBV23-1 is an ORF; its function is uncertain. V was pared by 6 bases and J by 7 bases, with 24 bases of the junction left unmatched. The CDR3 extends over 20 amino acids. The CDR3 DNA reads as TGCGCCAGCAGACCCACCTTCTCGTGGGACAGGGAGCCCAGAAGTGAAAAACTGTTTTTT. As protein: CASRPTFSWDREPRSEKLFF.

In its sample, this clone was seen once. The gene calls are TRBV5-1 and TRBJ2-1, with 9 bases that match TRBD1. Losses at the gene ends were 4 bases for V and 7 bases for J; bases not matched to a gene: 15. The CDR3 loop spans 17 amino acids. Germline CDR1 and CDR2: SGHRS and YFSETQ. The CDR3 nucleotides are TGCGCCAGCAGCGAAGACAGGGGGGCTAGATCAAGTAATGAGCAGTTCTTC. Translation gives CASSEDRGARSSNEQFF.

This sequence joins TRBV6-1 and TRBJ1-1, with D possibly being TRBD1 (5 bases). V was clipped by 7 bases and J by 0 bases, with 12 bases between them. The CDR3 is 14 amino acids. Germline V lookup: CDR1 MNHNS, CDR2 SASEGT. The CDR3 reads CASKGQTVNTEAFF. The CDR3 DNA follows: TGTGCCAGCAAGGGGCAGACAGTGAACACTGAAGCTTTCTTT.